One and the same sample provided the 29 T cell receptor beta chains below, sequenced in a study of T cell responses to AZD1222 COVID-19 vaccine. Clones were sequenced by immunoSEQ multiplex PCR, and TCRdb holds only the in-frame ones, with some missing. The table lists about 120,000 clones, about 87% of them singletons, with 8.4% in the top ten. Sequencing was performed on peripheral blood, taken on day 0 of AZD1222 vaccination. The source of these receptors is an adult in good health.

V is TRBV24-1 and J is TRBJ1-5; 7 bases are shared with TRBD1. Per germline, CDR1 KGHDR and CDR2 SFDVKD. CDR3 length equals 14 residues. The V segment lost 4 bases and the J segment 5 bases; nucleotides outside the gene matches: 4. In nucleotides, the CDR3 is TGTGCCACCAGTGAGGGGACAGTCGATCAGCCCCAGCATTTT. Its translation: CATSEGTVDQPQHF.

The genes are TRBV28 and TRBJ1-1; D is undetermined. Trimming removed 7 bases at V and 5 bases at J, with 8 bases between. The CDR3 length is 11 residues. Looked up from germline, CDR1 is MDHEN and CDR2 is SYDVKM. CDR3 loop: CASKGWTEAFF. Here the CDR3 DNA reads TGTGCCAGCAAAGGATGGACTGAAGCTTTCTTT.

This clone was seen just once. For the CDR3, the DNA is TGTGCCACCAGCAGGGCAACCGGGCCTCGGGAGTTCTTC. Residues: CATSRATGPREFF. This chain links TRBV15 with TRBJ2-1, with unresolved D. Trimming stripped 3 bases from V and 14 bases from J, with 17 bases between. There are 13 residues in the CDR3. Germline CDR1 LNHNV, CDR2 YYDKDF (reference sequence).

The chain combines TRBV29-1 with TRBJ2-1; D call uncertain. The CDR3 is made up of 10 amino acids. CDR1 is SQVTM, CDR2 ANQGSEA, per germline. The V gene lost 1 base and the J gene lost 7 bases, with 2 bases spanning the gap. CDR3 protein: CSVEGNEQFF. The DNA of the CDR3 is TGCAGCGTTGAAGGGAATGAGCAGTTCTTC.

The rearrangement uses TRBV18 and TRBJ1-1, with 9 bases that match TRBD1. With V trimmed by 3 bases and J by 7 bases, 6 bases remained unmatched. The germline gives CDR1 KGHSH, CDR2 LQKENI. This CDR3 spans 14 amino acids. CDR3 in DNA: TGTGCCAGCTCACCGGACAGGGGACCGGGTGAAGCTTTCTTT. It is translated as CASSPDRGPGEAFF.

The chain joins TRBV25-1 to TRBJ1-5; D not certain. The CDR3 has 14 residues. Trimming removed 1 base at V and 7 bases at J, with 11 bases between. Germline V gives CDR1 MGHDK, CDR2 SYGVNS. The CDR3 sequence is CASSELGIVQPQHF. The CDR3 DNA follows: TGTGCCAGCAGTGAATTGGGGATTGTGCAGCCCCAGCATTTT.

The gene calls are TRBV6-6 and TRBJ1-2; D remains unclear. This CDR3 comprises 13 residues. CDR1 is MNHNY and CDR2 is SVGAGI in the germline V gene (reference sequence). The ends were cut back, 3 bases at V and 3 bases at J, with 8 bases in the middle. The CDR3 DNA follows: TGTGCCAGCAGTTATGACGGGGACTATGGCTACACCTTC. As protein: CASSYDGDYGYTF.

The chain has TRBV18 and TRBJ1-5, with a tentative D call TRBD1 (5 bases). V lost 5 bases and J 1 base, leaving 9 bases between the germline ends. The germline V gene encodes CDR1 KGHSH and CDR2 LQKENI. The length of the CDR3 is 14 residues. The chain's CDR3 is CASSGQGSNQPQHF. The DNA of the CDR3 is TGTGCCAGCTCAGGTCAGGGAAGCAATCAGCCCCAGCATTTT.

The chain links TRBV25-1 to TRBJ1-2; 8 nucleotides agree with TRBD1. CDR3 length: 13 amino acids. V shed 7 bases and J 8 bases; nucleotides not matched to a gene: 9. From germline, CDR1 is MGHDK and CDR2 SYGVNS. The CDR3 loop is CASTGQGAGGYTF. DNA of the CDR3: TGTGCCAGCACAGGGCAGGGGGCAGGAGGCTACACCTTC.

The rearrangement joins TRBV28 to TRBJ2-3, with D possibly TRBD1 on 6 matching bases. Germline V CDR1 and CDR2: MDHEN, SYDVKM. V was shortened by 10 bases and J by 1 base, with 12 bases between the two germline ends. This CDR3 has 13 residues. As DNA, the CDR3 is TGTGCCATTCAGGACAGTGGCACAGATACGCAGTATTTT. Its translation is CAIQDSGTDTQYF.

The chain employs TRBV9 and TRBJ2-3, with D possibly matching TRBD1 (5 bases). The V gene's germline CDR1 is SGDLS and CDR2 YYNGEE. The CDR3 spans 15 residues. V shed 1 base and J shed 1 base, with 10 bases lying between them. CDR3 in DNA: TGTGCCAGCAGCGTATCAGGGCTGGGCACAGATACGCAGTATTTT. Protein: CASSVSGLGTDTQYF.

The chain is built from TRBV30 and TRBJ2-5; D is uncertain. The CDR3 contains 15 residues. The ends were cut back, 0 bases at V and 3 bases at J, with 14 bases in the middle. Germline loops: CDR1 GTSNPN, CDR2 SVGIG (reference sequence). CDR3 sequence reads: CAWSVRSGPKETQYF. The CDR3 DNA sequence: TGTGCCTGGAGTGTACGTTCCGGGCCAAAAGAGACCCAGTACTTC.

The rearrangement links TRBV4-2 to TRBJ2-3; D gene unclear. Between the trimmed V and J ends, which lost 1 base and 2 bases, there was a span of 7 bases. From germline, CDR1 is LGHNA and CDR2 YNFKEQ. This CDR3 is 14 amino acids long. The CDR3 sequence: CASSQAQNTDTQYF. In DNA, the CDR3 is TGTGCCAGCAGCCAAGCACAAAACACAGATACGCAGTATTTT.

The chain employs TRBV2 and TRBJ2-1; TRBD2 might be the D (6 bases). V lost 3 bases and J lost 4, with 13 bases in between. The CDR3 is 15 amino acids. Per germline, CDR1 SNHLY and CDR2 FYNNEI. CDR3 in amino acids: CASSEGSGSYNEQFF. DNA of the CDR3: TGTGCCAGCAGTGAGGGTAGCGGATCTTACAATGAGCAGTTCTTC.

The chain combines TRBV3-1 (or the pseudogene TRBV3-2) with TRBJ2-7, with D tentatively TRBD1 or TRBD2 (5 bases each). Germline-derived CDR1 and CDR2 are LGHDT and YNNKEL (reference sequence). The CDR3 has 14 amino acids. V was trimmed by 4 bases and J by 0 bases, leaving 10 bases between them. This chain's CDR3 is CASSPGTSSYEQYF. In nucleotides, the CDR3 is TGTGCCAGCAGCCCCGGGACGAGCTCCTACGAGCAGTACTTC.

The V and J genes are TRBV2 and TRBJ1-5; D ambiguous. Between the trimmed V and J ends, which lost 6 bases and 8 bases, there was a span of 14 bases. CDR1 is SNHLY and CDR2 is FYNNEI in the germline V gene. The CDR3 consists of 13 residues. The CDR3 nucleotides are TGTGCCAGCAGCGACCGGGGTTTTGAGCCCCAGCATTTT. Residues: CASSDRGFEPQHF.

V usage is TRBV4-1 and J usage is TRBJ2-2; the match to TRBD2 covers 7 bases. The CDR3 extends over 15 amino acids. Unmatched junction bases numbered 6, after V lost 4 bases and J lost 4 bases. Per the germline V gene, CDR1 is MGHRA and CDR2 is YSYEKL. CDR3 protein: CASSREGGITGELFF. The CDR3 region has the DNA TGCGCCAGCAGCCGGGAGGGCGGAATCACCGGGGAGCTGTTTTTT.

The J gene is TRBJ2-5, the V gene TRBV3-1 (or the pseudogene TRBV3-2); 7 bases agree with TRBD2. CDR1 is LGHDT, CDR2 YNNKEL, per germline (reference sequence). The J segment lost 3 bases and the V segment lost 0 bases, leaving 4 bases of the junction unmatched. The CDR3 is made up of 15 amino acids. This CDR3 is CASSQERGGKETQYF. The CDR3 coding sequence is TGTGCCAGCAGCCAAGAGAGGGGAGGGAAAGAGACCCAGTACTTC.

The chain is built from TRBV19 and TRBJ2-1; a weak D match, TRBD1 (5 bases). Trimming stripped 3 bases from V and 4 bases from J, with 16 bases between. Germline assignment: CDR1 LNHDA and CDR2 SQIVND (reference sequence). The CDR3 length is 16 residues. For the CDR3, the DNA is TGTGCCAGTAGTATCGAGGACACGCTGATATACAATGAGCAGTTCTTC. Translating gives CASSIEDTLIYNEQFF.

The rearrangement links TRBV27 to TRBJ1-6; the D is unclear. V dropped 10 bases and J dropped 6 bases, with 19 bases sitting between them. The CDR3 is 15 amino acids. Germline CDR1 MNHEY, CDR2 SMNVEV (reference sequence). This CDR3 is CATNSLSEGNSPLHF. The CDR3 DNA follows: TGTGCCACCAACAGTTTATCGGAGGGTAATTCACCCCTCCACTTT.

This clone is a singleton in its sample. The chain combines TRBV5-1 with TRBJ1-1, with 9 bases identical to TRBD1. The V and J ends lost 4 bases and 2 bases, in that order; junction bases with no gene match: 12. The CDR3 runs 17 residues. In germline, CDR1 is SGHRS, CDR2 YFSETQ. CDR3 coding DNA: TGCGCCAGCAGCCCCTGGACAGGGGTAGGAGGAAACACTGAAGCTTTCTTT. Amino acids: CASSPWTGVGGNTEAFF.

The V and J genes are TRBV5-1 and TRBJ1-2; D perhaps matches TRBD1 (6 bases). In germline, CDR1 is SGHRS, CDR2 YFSETQ. CDR3 length equals 17 residues. V lost 0 bases and J 8 bases, leaving 23 bases between the germline ends. The CDR3 protein is CASSLGASTGSGRGYTF. Here the CDR3 DNA reads TGCGCCAGCAGCTTGGGGGCCTCTACAGGGTCAGGACGGGGCTACACCTTC.

This rearrangement joins TRBV6-5 to TRBJ1-3; no clear D gene. The V and J ends lost 2 bases and 2 bases respectively, with 13 bases between them. The V gene's germline CDR1 is MNHEY and CDR2 SVGAGI. This CDR3 is built from 16 residues. As DNA, the CDR3 is TGTGCCAGCAGTTACGGGGAGCCCTTCGCTGGAAACACCATATATTTT. This gives the protein CASSYGEPFAGNTIYF.

This clone was counted ten times or more. V and J are TRBV7-2 and TRBJ2-1; the match to TRBD2 covers 13 bases. CDR1 and CDR2 from the germline V gene are SGHTA and FQGNSA. The CDR3 extends over 14 amino acids. V lost 5 bases to trimming and J lost 12 bases; unmatched junction nucleotides: 7. CDR3 nucleotide sequence: TGTGCCAGCAGCCCTACTAGCGGGGGGGCCGCGCAGTTCTTC. Protein sequence: CASSPTSGGAAQFF.

CDR3 sequence: CAISEFPMSSYNEQFF. Written as DNA, the CDR3 is TGTGCCATCAGTGAGTTTCCTATGAGCTCCTACAATGAGCAGTTCTTC. The gene calls are TRBV10-3 and TRBJ2-1; D remains ambiguous. The CDR3 has 16 amino acids. The ends were cut back, 1 base at V and 0 bases at J, with 10 bases in the middle. Germline CDR1 reads ENHRY; CDR2 reads SYGVKD.

This clone has a single count. The gene calls are TRBV6-5 and TRBJ1-1; no definite D call. The CDR3 is 13 residues long. Germline lookup yields CDR1 MNHEY and CDR2 SVGAGI. Trimming took 6 bases from V and 5 from J, leaving 13 bases between them. The CDR3 loop is CASRNSGVTEAFF. The DNA for the CDR3 is TGTGCCAGCAGAAACAGCGGCGTGACTGAAGCTTTCTTT.

The chain has TRBV25-1 and TRBJ2-5; 9 bases match TRBD1. Looked up from germline, CDR1 is MGHDK and CDR2 is SYGVNS. The CDR3 is 17 residues long. V lost 3 bases to trimming and J lost 7 bases; unmatched junction nucleotides: 15. CDR3 nucleotides: TGTGCCAGCAGTGATTTAGGGACAGGGAGGGGAATTGCGACCCAGTACTTC. It encodes CASSDLGTGRGIATQYF.

The V call is TRBV5-1, the J call TRBJ2-2; TRBD2 matches 7 bases. With V trimmed by 6 bases and J by 2 bases, 4 bases remained unmatched. The CDR3 spans 14 residues. Germline loops: CDR1 SGHRS, CDR2 YFSETQ. The CDR3 sequence: CASNLAVNTGELFF. The CDR3 DNA reads as TGCGCCAGCAACCTAGCGGTTAACACCGGGGAGCTGTTTTTT.

In its sample, this clone was seen once. Here the CDR3 reads CASSSRGTAGETQYF. In DNA form, the CDR3 reads TGCGCCAGCAGCTCCCGCGGGACAGCGGGAGAGACCCAGTACTTC. The rearrangement links TRBV5-1 to TRBJ2-5, with a possible D match to TRBD1 (7 bases). Trimming removed 3 bases at V and 4 bases at J, with 16 bases between. The length of the CDR3 is 15 residues. In germline, CDR1 is SGHRS, CDR2 YFSETQ.